A selection of T cell receptor beta chains follows, all from one sample in a study of OX40 agonist ivuxolimab in advanced cancers. Using immunoSEQ multiplex PCR, the repertoire was profiled, and TCRdb retains in-frame clones only, with some absent. The sample lists tens of thousands of clones; approximately 80% were seen once. Source: CD4+ or CD8+ T cells sorted from blood, taken in a trial of the OX40 agonist ivuxolimab. The receptors were gathered from an adult with an advanced solid tumor such as melanoma, head and neck, liver or kidney cancer. Both conserved end residues are part of each CDR3. The order of the fields is V gene, J gene, CDR3 length, D gene, clone size, CDR3 DNA, CDR3 protein. D genes are given only for firm matches. Not all rows give a size; the values are once, few, many and, for expanded clones, a class.

TRBV9,TRBJ1-1,18,TRBD1,.,TGTGCCAGCAGCGTAAGTCCCGGGACAGGGGTACTCGGCACTGAAGCTTTCTTT,CASSVSPGTGVLGTEAFF
TRBV7-3,TRBJ2-2,16,TRBD2,.,TGTGCCAGCAGCACGTCCGGGACTAGCGGGACCGGGGAGCTGTTTTTT,CASSTSGTSGTGELFF
TRBV7-9,TRBJ2-3,15,.,.,TGTGCCAGCAGCTTAGCAGAGGGCGCCACAGATACGCAGTATTTT,CASSLAEGATDTQYF
TRBV7-9,TRBJ1-2,13,.,.,TGTGCCAGCAGCACGGGACAAGGCTATGGCTACACCTTC,CASSTGQGYGYTF
TRBV7-3,TRBJ2-2,17,TRBD1,once,TGTGCCAGCAGCTTAGGTCAGGGGGCCTACGACACCGGGGAGCTGTTTTTT,CASSLGQGAYDTGELFF
TRBV27,TRBJ2-7,16,TRBD2,.,TGTGCCAGCAGTTTTCGGCTAGCGGGAGGGCACTACGAGCAGTACTTC,CASSFRLAGGHYEQYF
TRBV11-3,TRBJ2-3,14,.,.,TGTGCCAGCAGCTCCGGTCATCCTACAGATACGCAGTATTTT,CASSSGHPTDTQYF
TRBV7-2,TRBJ1-4,15,.,.,TGTGCCAGCAGCTTAGTCAGCCCAACTAATGAAAAACTGTTTTTT,CASSLVSPTNEKLFF
TRBV28,TRBJ1-3,15,.,.,TGTGCCAGCAGCTCCCACAGGGTAGCTGGAAACACCATATATTTT,CASSSHRVAGNTIYF
TRBV4-2,TRBJ2-3,15,.,.,TGTGCCAGCAGCCCTTACCCCCCCGACACAGATACGCAGTATTTT,CASSPYPPDTDTQYF
TRBV29-1,TRBJ2-5,14,.,.,TGCAGCGTTCAAAAGGGGGGTACCGGAGAGACCCAGTACTTC,CSVQKGGTGETQYF
TRBV5-6,TRBJ1-2,14,.,.,TGTGCCAGCAGCCCGGGCCGGAGCGACTATGGCTACACCTTC,CASSPGRSDYGYTF
TRBV9,TRBJ2-5,15,.,.,TGTGCCAGCAGCCCGCTCGGGACCGTACAAGAGACCCAGTACTTC,CASSPLGTVQETQYF
TRBV21-1,TRBJ2-3,13,.,.,TGTGCCAGCAGCAATACGTGGAAAAATACGCAGTATTTT,CASSNTWKNTQYF
TRBV7-8,TRBJ1-3,21,TRBD1,once,TGTGCCAGCAGCGCCCTGAGGGTCCTAAGACAGGGGAGGATGGGTGGAAACACCATATATTTT,CASSALRVLRQGRMGGNTIYF
TRBV23-1,TRBJ1-6,11,.,once,TGCGCCAGCAGAACCGAATCACCCCTCCACTTT,CASRTESPLHF
TRBV19,TRBJ1-2,14,.,.,TGTGCCAGTAGTATAACAGGGTCTAACTATGGCTACACCTTC,CASSITGSNYGYTF
TRBV2,TRBJ1-6,13,TRBD1,.,TGTGCCAGCAGTGGCCGACAGGGTTCCCCCCTCCACTTT,CASSGRQGSPLHF
TRBV19,TRBJ2-2,15,.,.,TGTGCCAGTAGCACCACTAGAGAAAGCACCGGGGAGCTGTTTTTT,CASSTTRESTGELFF
TRBV5-6,TRBJ1-2,17,.,few,TGTGCCAGCAGCCTATCCAATGGAGGGGCGCGGGTCGTGGGCTACACCTTC,CASSLSNGGARVVGYTF
TRBV6-6,TRBJ2-3,16,TRBD1,.,TGTGCCAGCAGTTACGGACAGGGGCGGTTCACAGATACGCAGTATTTT,CASSYGQGRFTDTQYF
TRBV4-1,TRBJ1-6,16,.,.,TGCGCCAGCAGCCAAGTTCTAACCTACCGTAATTCACCCCTCCACTTT,CASSQVLTYRNSPLHF
TRBV2,TRBJ2-7,12,.,.,TGTGCCAGCAGTGCCCTGCTGTGGGAGCAGTACTTC,CASSALLWEQYF
TRBV6-1,TRBJ2-7,15,.,.,TGTGCCAGCAGTGATTTTCTTTTTACCTCCTACGAGCAGTACTTC,CASSDFLFTSYEQYF
TRBV10-3,TRBJ2-7,15,.,.,TGTGCCATCAGTGAGGGCAGGGGCGGACCCTACGAGCAGTACTTC,CAISEGRGGPYEQYF
TRBV2,TRBJ1-6,13,.,.,TGTGCCAAGCAGTCGGGTGTCGGTTCACCCCTCCACTTT,CAKQSGVGSPLHF
TRBV5-1,TRBJ1-1,14,.,.,TGCGCCAGCAGCAAGGAAGGGTCCTACACTGAAGCTTTCTTT,CASSKEGSYTEAFF
TRBV19,TRBJ2-6,16,.,once,TGTGCCAGTAGTAACGCCGCAGGGGTGGGGGCCAACGTCCTGACTTTC,CASSNAAGVGANVLTF
TRBV30,TRBJ1-2,13,.,.,TGTGCCTGGAGTGTGAACAGGGCCTATGGCTACACCTTC,CAWSVNRAYGYTF